The 20 T cell receptor beta chains presented below share a single source sample, sequenced in a study of cytotoxic CD8 clonotypes in ibrutinib-treated CLL (dated by TCRdb to the early 2020s). The library relied on the immunoSEQ multiplex PCR assay. Imported from immuneACCESS, the table was reduced by TCRdb to in-frame sequences with V and J called. These copies leave out some clones; in studies compared against another copy, an unresolved V gene accounts for under half, and the cause of the remainder is not known. In all, the sample holds approximately 91,000 clones, and about four fifths of those were seen once. Approximately 5.1% of the sample is in the top ten clones. Interpreted using the paper, the time point label stands for: 12 months on ibrutinib. This specimen was PBMCs, taken after 12 months of ibrutinib treatment. The receptors were sampled from a human donor with chronic lymphocytic leukemia.

V and J are TRBV5-6 and TRBJ2-7; a weak D match, TRBD2 (6 bases). Per the germline V gene, CDR1 is SGHDT and CDR2 is YYEEEE. V lost 0 bases, J lost 8 bases, and 15 bases lay in between. The CDR3 extends over 14 amino acids. This CDR3 reads CASSLAGDPGQQYF. The CDR3 DNA is TGTGCCAGCAGCTTGGCGGGGGACCCCGGCCAGCAGTACTTC.

V usage is TRBV5-4 and J usage is TRBJ2-7; D remains unclear. The V end was cut by 0 bases, the J end by 3 bases, with 7 bases between. Germline CDR1 is SGHNT and CDR2 is YYREEE (reference sequence). This CDR3 spans 13 amino acids. The CDR3 DNA is TGTGCCAGCAGCTTGGGGGCCCACTACGAGCAGTACTTC. It codes for CASSLGAHYEQYF.

The V gene is TRBV28, the J gene TRBJ2-2, with 8 nucleotides matching TRBD2. Germline CDR1 and CDR2: MDHEN and SYDVKM. V was clipped by 7 bases and J by 9 bases; unmatched bases: 13. This CDR3 region has 15 residues. The CDR3 spells CASTPAGGAYRELFF. The CDR3 nucleotides are TGTGCCAGCACCCCCGCGGGGGGCGCTTACCGGGAGCTGTTTTTT.

This chain links TRBV7-8 with TRBJ1-1; 7 bases are shared with TRBD1. The CDR3 covers 13 residues. Germline assignment: CDR1 SGHVS and CDR2 FQNEAQ. V shed 2 bases, J shed 8 bases, and the junction held 5 bases outside the gene matches. CDR3 nucleotides: TGTGCCAGCAGCTTACAAGGGACAGCAGAAGCTTTCTTT. It is translated as CASSLQGTAEAFF.

The rearrangement links TRBV25-1 to TRBJ2-1; the D is unclear. The germline gives CDR1 MGHDK, CDR2 SYGVNS. The ends were cut back, 1 base at V and 8 bases at J, with 18 bases in the middle. CDR3 length: 16 residues. The CDR3: CASSEFLASGFDEQFF. CDR3 bases: TGTGCCAGCAGTGAATTTTTGGCCTCTGGCTTCGATGAGCAGTTCTTC.

The rearrangement links TRBV6-1 to TRBJ2-5; D could derive from TRBD1 or TRBD2 (6 bases each). V shed 1 base and J shed 7 bases, with 16 bases lying between them. This CDR3 is 15 amino acids long. Germline CDR1 and CDR2: MNHNS and SASEGT. The CDR3 coding sequence is TGTGCCAGCAGTGAAGTTCGGGGGCCCGACGGGACCCAGTACTTC. Translating gives CASSEVRGPDGTQYF.

The chain couples TRBV19 to TRBJ1-5; TRBD1 agrees at 8 bases. From germline, CDR1 is LNHDA and CDR2 SQIVND (reference sequence). The trim removed 6 bases at V and 3 bases at J, leaving 10 bases unmatched. CDR3 size: 16 residues. This CDR3 is CASRAWTGLNNQPQHF. The CDR3 bases are TGTGCCAGTAGAGCCTGGACAGGGCTAAACAATCAGCCCCAGCATTTT.

This clone was recorded many times. The J gene is TRBJ2-1, the V gene TRBV19, with D possibly being TRBD1 (7 bases). V shed 9 bases and J shed 9 bases, with 21 bases lying between them. This CDR3 has 14 amino acids. CDR1 is LNHDA, CDR2 SQIVND, per germline (reference sequence). The CDR3 nucleotides are TGTGCCAGCAAGTGGACAGGCACCGGGGGTGAGCAGTTCTTC. Translated: CASKWTGTGGEQFF. Combining the CDR3 with reference TRBV19 and TRBJ2-1 gives the whole variable domain DGGITQSPKYLFRKEGQNVTLSCEQNLNHDAMYWYRQDPGQGLRLIYYSQIVNDFQKGDIAEGYSVSREKKESFPLTVTSAQKNPTAFYLCASKWTGTGGEQFFGPGTRLTVL.

The chain couples TRBV7-2 to TRBJ2-7; TRBD2 might be the D (6 bases). The CDR3 totals 11 residues. V was pared by 4 bases and J by 6 bases, with 7 bases between. Germline CDR1 SGHTA, CDR2 FQGNSA. CDR3 DNA: TGTGCCAGCAGCTGGGGAGGCGAGCAGTACTTC. This translates into CASSWGGEQYF.

The CDR3: CASSTTGPPDTQYF. As DNA, the CDR3 is TGCGCCAGCAGCACGACAGGACCCCCAGATACGCAGTATTTT. The chain employs TRBV5-1 and TRBJ2-3; maybe TRBD1 (6 bases). The CDR3 consists of 14 residues. Trimming took 4 bases from V and 4 from J, leaving 13 bases between them. The germline V gene has CDR1 SGHRS and CDR2 YFSETQ.

The table lists this clone with a few counts. This chain connects TRBV7-2 to TRBJ2-1, with D unclear. Germline V gene lookup returns CDR1 SGHTA and CDR2 FQGNSA. The CDR3 extends over 12 amino acids. V gave up 3 bases and J gave up 8 bases, with 8 bases separating them. This CDR3 is CASSLSSHEQFF. The CDR3 coding sequence is TGTGCCAGCAGCTTGTCCTCCCATGAGCAGTTCTTC.

The chain uses TRBV2 and TRBJ1-1, with D uncertain. V dropped 4 bases and J dropped 4 bases, with 13 bases sitting between them. This CDR3 is 14 amino acids long. In germline, CDR1 is SNHLY, CDR2 FYNNEI. CDR3 DNA: TGTGCCAGCAGTGTTCTGGAAGCCCGCACTGAAGCTTTCTTT. As protein: CASSVLEARTEAFF.

The V call is TRBV7-2, the J call TRBJ2-7, with a possible D match to TRBD1 (6 bases). The germline V gene encodes CDR1 SGHTA and CDR2 FQGNSA. The CDR3 covers 14 residues. Trimming took 5 bases from V and 3 from J, leaving 14 bases between them. CDR3 loop: CASSPQTGIYEQYF. The DNA of the CDR3 is TGTGCCAGCAGCCCCCAGACAGGAATCTACGAGCAGTACTTC.

The chain employs TRBV18 and TRBJ1-5; maybe TRBD1 (5 bases). The germline V and J ends were trimmed by 4 bases and 5 bases, with 9 bases remaining between them. This CDR3 region has 13 residues. Germline CDR1 and CDR2: KGHSH and LQKENI. CDR3 amino acids: CASSQLGDQPQHF. The CDR3 DNA reads TGTGCCAGCTCACAGTTGGGGGATCAGCCCCAGCATTTT.

This CDR3 is CASSDGQGGNQPQHF. CDR3 bases: TGTGCCAGCAGTGATGGGCAGGGAGGCAATCAGCCCCAGCATTTT. This chain uses TRBV6-1 with TRBJ1-5, with D perhaps TRBD1 (5 bases). CDR3 length: 15 amino acids. Germline V gives CDR1 MNHNS, CDR2 SASEGT. V lost 3 bases to trimming and J lost 2 bases, with 11 bases between them.

This clone appeared once. The chain links TRBV11-2 to TRBJ2-7; 8 positions agree with TRBD2. After removal of 4 bases from V and 4 bases from J, the junction contained 18 bases not matched to a gene. This CDR3 is 18 amino acids long. CDR1 and CDR2 (germline): SGHAT, FQNNGV. CDR3 sequence: CASSSIRGVAGGRYEQYF. CDR3 DNA sequence: TGTGCCAGCAGCTCCATAAGAGGGGTGGCGGGGGGCCGGTACGAGCAGTACTTC.

The V and J genes are TRBV5-1 and TRBJ2-7; D ambiguous. The CDR3 runs to 15 residues. The V gene lost 4 bases and the J gene lost 5 bases, with 19 bases spanning the gap. CDR1 and CDR2 (germline): SGHRS, YFSETQ. The CDR3 is CASSQGSDSGDEQYF. DNA of the CDR3: TGCGCCAGCAGCCAAGGGTCCGACTCTGGGGACGAGCAGTACTTC.

The gene calls are TRBV5-4 and TRBJ2-7, with D perhaps being TRBD1 or TRBD2 (5 bases each). From germline, CDR1 is SGHNT and CDR2 YYREEE (reference sequence). Trimming pared 6 bases from V and 6 bases from J, leaving 19 bases between. This CDR3 contains 14 residues. As DNA, the CDR3 is TGTGCCAGCACCTTATATGGGACCTCTCTCGAGCAGTACTTC. This encodes CASTLYGTSLEQYF. The full variable domain, its missing parts supplied by reference TRBV5-4 and TRBJ2-7, is ETGVTQSPTHLIKTRGQQVTLRCSSQSGHNTVSWYQQALGQGPQFIFQYYREEENGRGNFPPRFSGLQFPNYSSELNVNALELDDSALYLCASTLYGTSLEQYFGPGTRLTVT.

Many counts were recorded for this clone. The rearrangement joins TRBV6-1 to TRBJ1-5, with D possibly matching TRBD1 (5 bases). Per the germline V gene, CDR1 is MNHNS and CDR2 is SASEGT. Trimming stripped 4 bases from V and 2 bases from J, with 12 bases between. The CDR3 totals 15 residues. The chain's CDR3 is CASSVRRDGNQPQHF. DNA of the CDR3: TGTGCCAGCAGTGTGCGCAGGGATGGCAATCAGCCCCAGCATTTT.

The chain carries TRBV9 and TRBJ2-3; TRBD2 agrees at 9 bases. Germline loops: CDR1 SGDLS, CDR2 YYNGEE. V lost 0 bases and J lost 4; bases outside the gene matches: 3. The CDR3 totals 15 residues. CDR3 sequence (DNA): TGTGCCAGCAGCGTAGGGGGCGGGAGGGCAGATACGCAGTATTTT. Protein sequence: CASSVGGGRADTQYF.